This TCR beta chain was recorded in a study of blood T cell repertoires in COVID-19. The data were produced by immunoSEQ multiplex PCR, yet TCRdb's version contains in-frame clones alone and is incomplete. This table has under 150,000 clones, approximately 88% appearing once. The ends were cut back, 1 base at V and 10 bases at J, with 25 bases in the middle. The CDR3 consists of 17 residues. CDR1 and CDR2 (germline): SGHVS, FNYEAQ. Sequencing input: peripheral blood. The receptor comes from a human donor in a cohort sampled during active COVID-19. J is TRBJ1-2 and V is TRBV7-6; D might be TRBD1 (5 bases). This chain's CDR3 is CASSLVVGGTIGVAYTF. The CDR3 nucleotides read TGTGCCAGCAGCTTAGTTGTGGGGGGGACGATTGGAGTTGCCTACACCTTC.